The next 14 T cell receptor beta chains were all read from a single sample in a study of read filtering for tumor transcriptome and immune sequencing. This library used roughly 370 ng RNA and molecular barcoded adaptors spanning alpha/delta and beta/gamma chains. From the reads, TCRdb called clonotypes with MiXCR, one entry per CDR3 protein. Found here are 120,000 or so distinct CDR3 sequences, roughly 13% of them singletons; the top ten hold about 10%. Sequencing was performed on a population of CD138-negative cells sorted from bone marrow. Every receptor here comes from a donor at least 40 years old with multiple myeloma.

This clonotype was observed at least ten times. The chain uses TRBV7-9 and TRBJ2-1; D is perhaps TRBD2 (5 bases). V gave up 2 bases and J gave up 8 bases, with 19 bases separating them. The germline V gene encodes CDR1 SEHNR and CDR2 FQNEAQ (reference sequence). CDR3 length: 16 residues. CDR3 residues: CASSLLGLAEVDEQFF. The CDR3 DNA reads TGTGCCAGCAGCTTATTAGGCCTAGCCGAGGTCGATGAGCAGTTCTTC. Looking up the rest from reference TRBV7-9 and TRBJ2-1 gives the full variable domain: DTGVSQNPRHKITKRGQNVTFRCDPISEHNRLYWYRQTLGQGPEFLTYFQNEAQLEKSRLLSDRFSAERPKGSFSTLEIQRTEQGDSAMYLCASSLLGLAEVDEQFFGPGTRLTVL.

This clonotype was found many times. The chain links TRBV30 to TRBJ2-1; 8 positions match TRBD2. V lost 7 bases, J lost 3 bases, and 8 bases stayed unmatched. CDR1 is GTSNPN and CDR2 is SVGIG in the germline V gene (reference sequence). The CDR3 consists of 14 residues. The CDR3 loop reads CASRVAGFYNEQFF. The CDR3 DNA sequence: TGTGCCTCCCGGGTAGCGGGGTTCTACAATGAGCAGTTCTTC.

This clonotype was detected ten times or more. This chain connects TRBV5-1 to TRBJ1-1, with D unclear. Trimming removed 0 bases from V and 4 bases from J, with 13 bases in between. Per the germline V gene, CDR1 is SGHRS and CDR2 is YFSETQ. CDR3 length: 15 residues. Here the CDR3 DNA reads TGCGCCAGCAGCTTGGTAGACCAGGCGGGCACTGAAGCTTTCTTT. This codes for CASSLVDQAGTEAFF.

The chain couples TRBV5-1 to TRBJ2-3; D perhaps matches TRBD2 (6 bases). The CDR3 has 16 residues. Germline V lookup: CDR1 SGHRS, CDR2 YFSETQ. V was cut by 3 bases and J by 5 bases, with 19 bases left in between. The CDR3 coding sequence is TGCGCCAGCAGCTCCCGTTCTGTCGGGGGTGTAGATACGCAGTATTTT. Translation: CASSSRSVGGVDTQYF. The full variable domain, its missing parts supplied by reference TRBV5-1 and TRBJ2-3, is KAGVTQTPRYLIKTRGQQVTLSCSPISGHRSVSWYQQTPGQGLQFLFEYFSETQRNKGNFPGRFSGRQFSNSRSEMNVSTLELGDSALYLCASSSRSVGGVDTQYFGPGTRLTVL.

This clonotype was observed at least ten times. The genes are TRBV14 and TRBJ2-1, with D maybe TRBD1 (5 bases). CDR1 is SGHDN, CDR2 FVKESK, per germline. This CDR3 contains 13 residues. V was cut by 4 bases and J by 4 bases, with 8 bases left in between. CDR3 region: CASSRQIYNEQFF. CDR3 DNA sequence: TGTGCCAGCAGCCGACAGATTTACAATGAGCAGTTCTTC.

This clonotype has a count of ten or more. The chain employs TRBV7-9 and TRBJ1-5, with D possibly TRBD1 on 5 matching bases. Germline V gives CDR1 SEHNR, CDR2 FQNEAQ (reference sequence). V was pared by 6 bases and J by 4 bases, with 13 bases between. This CDR3 region has 14 residues. CDR3 loop: CASSLSPGNQPQHF. The CDR3 nucleotides are TGTGCCAGCAGTTTATCGCCAGGGAATCAGCCCCAGCATTTT.

This clonotype occurred many times. The chain joins TRBV7-3 to TRBJ2-1; no reliable D call. The CDR3 contains 15 residues. CDR1 and CDR2 from the germline V gene are SGHTA and FQGTGA. Trimming cost V 2 bases and J 5 bases, with 13 bases left between them. CDR3 sequence (DNA): TGTGCCAGCAGCTTAGGTCCTTCAGCCCACAATGAGCAGTTCTTC. Amino acid sequence: CASSLGPSAHNEQFF.

This clonotype was counted many times. V and J are TRBV7-9 and TRBJ2-5, with D hard to call. The CDR3 covers 13 residues. Trimming took off 4 bases at V and 2 bases at J, with 8 bases between the two ends. Germline loops: CDR1 SEHNR, CDR2 FQNEAQ (reference sequence). The CDR3 reads CASSSEEQETQYF. DNA for the CDR3: TGTGCCAGCAGCTCCGAGGAACAAGAGACCCAGTACTTC.

This clonotype has at least ten counts. The chain uses TRBV12-3 or TRBV12-4 and TRBJ2-6, with no clear D. The germline V and J ends were trimmed by 5 bases and 0 bases, with 8 bases remaining between them. This CDR3 is 15 amino acids long. CDR3 protein: CASSPRYSGANVLTF. In DNA, the CDR3 is TGTGCCAGCAGTCCCAGGTACTCTGGGGCCAACGTCCTGACTTTC.

This clonotype was counted many times. This sequence joins TRBV4-1 and TRBJ2-1; TRBD2 matches 9 bases. Per the germline V gene, CDR1 is MGHRA and CDR2 is YSYEKL. V trimming: 2 bases; J trimming: 4 bases; junction bases outside the gene matches: 9. The CDR3 is 17 residues long. CDR3 amino acids: CASSQSTGTSRYNEQFF. DNA for the CDR3: TGCGCCAGCAGCCAATCTACCGGGACTAGCAGATACAATGAGCAGTTCTTC.

This clonotype showed up many times. The chain combines TRBV20-1 with TRBJ2-2, with a tentative D call TRBD2 (6 bases). The ends were cut back, 1 base at V and 5 bases at J, with 14 bases in the middle. CDR3 length: 15 residues. Germline-derived CDR1 and CDR2 are DFQATT and SNEGSKA (reference sequence). CDR3 amino acids: CSARAGVSGTGELFF. CDR3 DNA: TGCAGTGCTAGAGCGGGGGTGTCGGGGACCGGGGAGCTGTTTTTT.

This clonotype occurred many times. The chain couples TRBV7-9 to TRBJ1-6; weak D call: TRBD1 (5 bases). V was clipped by 6 bases and J by 7 bases, with 13 bases between them. CDR3 length equals 14 residues. Germline V CDR1 and CDR2: SEHNR, FQNEAQ (reference sequence). This CDR3 reads CASSLDTTNSPLHF. In nucleotides, the CDR3 is TGTGCCAGCAGTTTGGACACCACAAATTCACCCCTCCACTTT.

The sample holds many counts of this clonotype. The chain links TRBV5-4 to TRBJ1-1; TRBD1 might be the D (6 bases). The CDR3 is made up of 17 amino acids. Germline values: CDR1 SGHNT, CDR2 YYREEE (reference sequence). Trimming cost V 0 bases and J 6 bases, with 21 bases left between them. The CDR3 loop reads CASSLALFGGGSPEAFF. DNA for the CDR3: TGTGCCAGCAGCTTGGCGCTTTTCGGGGGCGGTAGCCCTGAAGCTTTCTTT.

In its sample, this clonotype was seen many times. The chain couples TRBV24-1 to TRBJ2-1, with 11 bases lining up with TRBD2. V lost 5 bases, J lost 7 bases, and 9 bases stayed unmatched. The CDR3 sequence is 16 residues long. The germline V gene has CDR1 KGHDR and CDR2 SFDVKD. CDR3: CATSAITSGGTNEQFF. The CDR3 nucleotides read TGTGCCACCAGTGCGATAACTAGCGGGGGCACAAATGAGCAGTTCTTC.